What follows describes a single T cell receptor (beta chain). Its antigen is currently unknown. The record originates from a study of T cell responses to AZD1222 COVID-19 vaccine. Findings of the study overall: Seropositive status at baseline applied to only five to seven AZD1222 recipients. The reported proportion of spike-specific TCRs targeting unmutated variant regions was nearly half. White British ancestry dominated among donors, who included more females, and clonal diversity was possibly underestimated. The CD4 TCRs associated with vaccination extended across spike and predominated at 160-218 and 743-854.

V lost 6 bases to trimming and J lost 4 bases, with 19 bases between them. This CDR3 has 15 amino acids. Germline CDR1 and CDR2: LNHDA and SQIVND (reference sequence). The data were produced by immunoSEQ multiplex PCR, yet TCRdb's version contains in-frame clones alone and is incomplete. This sample has about 80,000 clones; approximately 83% occur once, and the top ten carry roughly 3.1%. The chain joins TRBV19 to TRBJ2-7, with D perhaps TRBD1 or TRBD2 (6 bases each). The sequence was obtained from an adult who received the AZD1222 COVID-19 vaccine. The sequencing used peripheral blood, collected 28 days after the second AZD1222 dose. The CDR3 loop is CASREAHREVYEQYF. Here the CDR3 DNA reads TGTGCCAGTAGGGAAGCGCACAGGGAGGTATACGAGCAGTACTTC.